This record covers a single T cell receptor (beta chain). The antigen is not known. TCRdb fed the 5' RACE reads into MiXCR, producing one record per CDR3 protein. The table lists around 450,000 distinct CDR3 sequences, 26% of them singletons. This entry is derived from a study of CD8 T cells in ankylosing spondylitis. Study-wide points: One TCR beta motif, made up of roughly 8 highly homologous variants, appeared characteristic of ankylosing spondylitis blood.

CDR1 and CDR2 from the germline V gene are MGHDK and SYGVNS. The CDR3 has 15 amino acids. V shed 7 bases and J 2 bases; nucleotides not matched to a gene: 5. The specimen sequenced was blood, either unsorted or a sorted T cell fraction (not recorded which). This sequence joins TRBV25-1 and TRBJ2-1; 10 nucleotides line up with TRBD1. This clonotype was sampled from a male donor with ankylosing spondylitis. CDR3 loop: CASTRQGAAYNEQFF. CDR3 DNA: TGTGCCAGCACCCGACAGGGGGCGGCCTACAATGAGCAGTTCTTC.